This paragraph reports one T cell receptor beta chain. Antigen specificity is unknown. With the 5' RACE reads reprocessed, TCRdb shows one record per CDR3 protein and no DNA. This sample's table reports just under 150,000 distinct CDR3 sequences. The data belong to a study of T cells expressing NK-cell markers. Study as a whole: HCMV seropositivity marked most of the eight sequenced donors; one was seronegative. Study-wide results and caveats: The study found dominant NKG2C+ clonotypes at roughly 1.0-7.0% of CD8+ T cells in six donors.

Germline loops: CDR1 MDHEN, CDR2 SYDVKM. CDR3 length: 16 amino acids. The clonotype originates from a man younger than 30 in good health. This sequence joins TRBV28 and TRBJ2-3; TCRdb calls TRBD1, which cannot be checked without DNA. Material for sequencing was blood T cells: a sorted CD56 or NKG2C T cell subset, CD4+ or CD8+ T cells, or bulk PBMC T cells (not recorded which). The CDR3 sequence: CASSLGAGVDTDTQYF.